This T cell receptor beta chain stems from a study of blood T cell repertoires in COVID-19. Original methodology: Quantification of nucleated cells was approximated via reference gene primer amplification. Generated by immunoSEQ multiplex PCR, the TCRdb table keeps only in-frame clones and is missing some. The V and J calls and clone size are taken from that table; D and trimming were inferred from the DNA. In the table there are 150,000 or so clones, about 85% of which are singletons. This clone was seen just once. This clonotype was sampled from a woman in her 70s with COVID-19, enrolled during active disease. The sequenced material came from peripheral blood.

CDR3 amino acids: CASSFLVQGSNQPQHF. Written as DNA, the CDR3 is TGTGCCAGTAGTTTTTTGGTGCAGGGTAGCAATCAGCCCCAGCATTTT. The rearrangement links TRBV19 to TRBJ1-5; maybe TRBD1 (5 bases). V was cut by 5 bases and J by 0 bases, with 14 bases left in between. The germline V gene encodes CDR1 LNHDA and CDR2 SQIVND (reference sequence). The CDR3 consists of 16 residues.